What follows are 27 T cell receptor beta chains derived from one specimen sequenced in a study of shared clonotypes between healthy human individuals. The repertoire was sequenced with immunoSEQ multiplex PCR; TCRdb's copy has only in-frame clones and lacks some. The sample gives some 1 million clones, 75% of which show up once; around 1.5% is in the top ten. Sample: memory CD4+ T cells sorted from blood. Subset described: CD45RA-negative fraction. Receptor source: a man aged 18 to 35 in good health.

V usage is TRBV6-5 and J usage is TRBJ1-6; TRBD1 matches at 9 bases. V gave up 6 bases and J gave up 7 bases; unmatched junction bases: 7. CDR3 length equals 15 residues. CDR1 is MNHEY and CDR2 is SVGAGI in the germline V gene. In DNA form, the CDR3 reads TGTGCCAGCAGCAGAAGAGGACAGGGGAATTCACCCCTCCACTTT. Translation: CASSRRGQGNSPLHF.

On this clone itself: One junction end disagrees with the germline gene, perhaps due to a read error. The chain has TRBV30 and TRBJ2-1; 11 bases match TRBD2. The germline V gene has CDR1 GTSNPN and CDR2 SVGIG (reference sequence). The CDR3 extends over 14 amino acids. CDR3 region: CAWSVVAGGPGSVF. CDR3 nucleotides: TGTGCCTGGAGTGTTGTAGCGGGAGGGCCCGGGTCGGTCTTC.

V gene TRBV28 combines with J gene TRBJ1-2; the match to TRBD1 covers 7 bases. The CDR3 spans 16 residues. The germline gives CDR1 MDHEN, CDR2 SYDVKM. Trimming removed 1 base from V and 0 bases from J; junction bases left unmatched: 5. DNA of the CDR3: TGTGCCAGCAGTTTATCAGGGCAGGGGGCTAACTATGGCTACACCTTC. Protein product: CASSLSGQGANYGYTF.

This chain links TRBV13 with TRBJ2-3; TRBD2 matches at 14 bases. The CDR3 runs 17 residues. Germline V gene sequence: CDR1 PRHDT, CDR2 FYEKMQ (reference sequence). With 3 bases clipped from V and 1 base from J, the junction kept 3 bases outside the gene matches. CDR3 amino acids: CASSFGTSGRGTDTQYF. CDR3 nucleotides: TGTGCCAGCAGCTTCGGGACTAGCGGGAGAGGCACAGATACGCAGTATTTT.

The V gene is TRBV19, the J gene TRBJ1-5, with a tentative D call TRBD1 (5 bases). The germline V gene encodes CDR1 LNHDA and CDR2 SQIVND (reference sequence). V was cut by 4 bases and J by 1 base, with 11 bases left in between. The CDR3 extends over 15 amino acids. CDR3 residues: CASSRARGSNQPQHF. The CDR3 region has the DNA TGTGCCAGTAGTAGGGCGCGGGGGAGCAATCAGCCCCAGCATTTT.

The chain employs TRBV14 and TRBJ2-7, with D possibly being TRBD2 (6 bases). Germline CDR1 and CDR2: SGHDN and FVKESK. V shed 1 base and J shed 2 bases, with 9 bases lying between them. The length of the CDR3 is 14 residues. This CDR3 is CASSQGTNAYEQYF. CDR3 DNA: TGTGCCAGCAGCCAAGGGACTAACGCCTACGAGCAGTACTTC.

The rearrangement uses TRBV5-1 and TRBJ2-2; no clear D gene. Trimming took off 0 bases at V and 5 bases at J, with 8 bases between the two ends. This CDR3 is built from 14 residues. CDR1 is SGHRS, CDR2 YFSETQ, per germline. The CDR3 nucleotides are TGCGCCAGCAGCTTGGGTTGGAAAACCGGGGAGCTGTTTTTT. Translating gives CASSLGWKTGELFF.

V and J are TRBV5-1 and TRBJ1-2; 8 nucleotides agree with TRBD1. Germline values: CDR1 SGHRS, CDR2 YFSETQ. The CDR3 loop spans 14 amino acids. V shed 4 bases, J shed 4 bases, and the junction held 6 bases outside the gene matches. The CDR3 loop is CASSQTGDTYGYTF. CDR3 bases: TGCGCCAGCAGCCAGACAGGGGATACCTATGGCTACACCTTC. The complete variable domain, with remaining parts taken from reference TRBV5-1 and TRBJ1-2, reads KAGVTQTPRYLIKTRGQQVTLSCSPISGHRSVSWYQQTPGQGLQFLFEYFSETQRNKGNFPGRFSGRQFSNSRSEMNVSTLELGDSALYLCASSQTGDTYGYTFGSGTRLTVV.

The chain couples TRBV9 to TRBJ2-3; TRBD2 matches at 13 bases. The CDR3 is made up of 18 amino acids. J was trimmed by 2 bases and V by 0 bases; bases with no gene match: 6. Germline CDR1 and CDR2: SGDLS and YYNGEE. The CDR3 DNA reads TGTGCCAGCAGCGTAGGACTAGCGGGGGGCGGATCCACAGATACGCAGTATTTT. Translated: CASSVGLAGGGSTDTQYF.

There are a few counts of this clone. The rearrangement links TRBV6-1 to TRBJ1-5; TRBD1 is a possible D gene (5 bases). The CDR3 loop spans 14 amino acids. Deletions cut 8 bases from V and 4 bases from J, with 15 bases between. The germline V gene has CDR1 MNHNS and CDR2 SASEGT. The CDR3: CASSNRDGNQPQHF. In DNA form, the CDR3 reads TGTGCCAGCTCAAATCGGGACGGAAATCAGCCCCAGCATTTT.

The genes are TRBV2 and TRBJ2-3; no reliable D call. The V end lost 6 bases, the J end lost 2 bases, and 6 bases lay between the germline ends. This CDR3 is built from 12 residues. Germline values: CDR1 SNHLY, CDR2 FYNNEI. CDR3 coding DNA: TGTGCCAGCAGAAGCGCCACAGATACGCAGTATTTT. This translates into CASRSATDTQYF. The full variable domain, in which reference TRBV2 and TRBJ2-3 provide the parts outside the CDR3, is EPEVTQTPSHQVTQMGQEVILRCVPISNHLYFYWYRQILGQKVEFLVSFYNNEISEKSEIFDDQFSVERPDGSNFTLKIRSTKLEDSAMYFCASRSATDTQYFGPGTRLTVL.

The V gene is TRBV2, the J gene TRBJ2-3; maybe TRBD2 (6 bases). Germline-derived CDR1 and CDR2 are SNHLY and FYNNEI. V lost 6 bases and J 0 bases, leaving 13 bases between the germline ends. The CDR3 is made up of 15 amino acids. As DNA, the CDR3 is TGTGCCAGCAGATCCTCCGGGACTAGCACAGATACGCAGTATTTT. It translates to CASRSSGTSTDTQYF.

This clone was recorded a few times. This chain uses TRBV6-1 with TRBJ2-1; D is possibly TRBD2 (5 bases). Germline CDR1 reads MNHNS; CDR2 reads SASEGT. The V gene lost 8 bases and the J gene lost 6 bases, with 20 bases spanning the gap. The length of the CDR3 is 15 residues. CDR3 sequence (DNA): TGTGCCAGCCGATACATCGGCCGCGAGGGCAATGAGCAGTTCTTC. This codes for CASRYIGREGNEQFF.

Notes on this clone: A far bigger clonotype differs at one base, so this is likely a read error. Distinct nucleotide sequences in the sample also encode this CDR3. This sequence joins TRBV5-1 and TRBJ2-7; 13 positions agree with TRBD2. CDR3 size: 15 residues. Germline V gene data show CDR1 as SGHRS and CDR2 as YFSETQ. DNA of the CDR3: TGCGCCAGCAGCATACTAGCGGGAGGGGCCTATGAGCAGTACTTC. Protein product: CASSILAGGAYEQYF.

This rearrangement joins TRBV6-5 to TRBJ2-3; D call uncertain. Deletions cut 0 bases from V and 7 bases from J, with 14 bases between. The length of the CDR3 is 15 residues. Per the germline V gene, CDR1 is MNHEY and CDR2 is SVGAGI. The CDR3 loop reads CASSYSRLHGNTQYF. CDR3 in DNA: TGTGCCAGCAGTTACTCGAGGCTCCATGGGAATACGCAGTATTTT.

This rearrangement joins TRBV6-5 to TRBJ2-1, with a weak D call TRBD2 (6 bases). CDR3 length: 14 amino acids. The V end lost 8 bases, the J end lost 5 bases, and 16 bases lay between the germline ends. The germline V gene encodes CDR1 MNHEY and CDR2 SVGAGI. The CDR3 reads CASSEWAGNNEQFF. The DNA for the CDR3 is TGTGCCAGCTCCGAATGGGCGGGGAACAATGAGCAGTTCTTC.

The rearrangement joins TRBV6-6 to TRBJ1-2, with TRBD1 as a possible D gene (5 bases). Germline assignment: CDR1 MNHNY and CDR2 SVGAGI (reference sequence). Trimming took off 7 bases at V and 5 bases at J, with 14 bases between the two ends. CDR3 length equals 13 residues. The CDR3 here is CASTRDGTYGYTF. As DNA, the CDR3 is TGTGCCAGCACCCGGGACGGAACTTATGGCTACACCTTC.

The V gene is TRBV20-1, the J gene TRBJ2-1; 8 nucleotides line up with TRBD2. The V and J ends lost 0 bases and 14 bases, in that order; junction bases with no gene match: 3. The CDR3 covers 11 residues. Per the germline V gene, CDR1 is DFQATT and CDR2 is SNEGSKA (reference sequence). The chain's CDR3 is CSARDIAGKFF. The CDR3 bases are TGCAGTGCTAGAGACATAGCGGGGAAGTTCTTC.

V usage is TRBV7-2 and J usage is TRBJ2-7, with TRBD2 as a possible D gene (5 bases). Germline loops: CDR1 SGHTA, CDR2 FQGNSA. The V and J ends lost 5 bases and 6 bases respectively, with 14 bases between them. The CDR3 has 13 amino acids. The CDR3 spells CASSTPARGEQYF. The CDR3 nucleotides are TGTGCCAGCAGCACACCCGCCCGGGGCGAGCAGTACTTC. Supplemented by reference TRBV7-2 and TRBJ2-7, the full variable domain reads GAGVSQSPSNKVTEKGKDVELRCDPISGHTALYWYRQSLGQGLEFLIYFQGNSAPDKSGLPSDRFSAERTGGSVSTLTIQRTQQEDSAVYLCASSTPARGEQYFGPGTRLTVT.

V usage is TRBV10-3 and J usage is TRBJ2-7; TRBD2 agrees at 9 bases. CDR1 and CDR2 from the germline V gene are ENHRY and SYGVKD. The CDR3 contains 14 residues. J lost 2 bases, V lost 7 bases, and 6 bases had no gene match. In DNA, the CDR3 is TGTGCCATCAAACGACTAGCGGATACCTACGAGCAGTACTTC. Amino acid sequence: CAIKRLADTYEQYF.

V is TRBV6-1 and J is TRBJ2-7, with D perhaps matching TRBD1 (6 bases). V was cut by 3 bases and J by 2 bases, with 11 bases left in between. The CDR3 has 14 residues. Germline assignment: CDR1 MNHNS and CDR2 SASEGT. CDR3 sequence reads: CASSDSGAAYEQYF. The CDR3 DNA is TGTGCCAGCAGTGATTCAGGGGCTGCCTACGAGCAGTACTTC.

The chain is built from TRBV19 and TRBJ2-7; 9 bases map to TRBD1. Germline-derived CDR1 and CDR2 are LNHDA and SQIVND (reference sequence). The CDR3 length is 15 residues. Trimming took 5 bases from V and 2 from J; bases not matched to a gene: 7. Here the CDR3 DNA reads TGTGCCAGTAGTTTCTCCGGGACAGGGCCCTACGAGCAGTACTTC. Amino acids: CASSFSGTGPYEQYF. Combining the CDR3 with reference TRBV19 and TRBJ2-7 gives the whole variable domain DGGITQSPKYLFRKEGQNVTLSCEQNLNHDAMYWYRQDPGQGLRLIYYSQIVNDFQKGDIAEGYSVSREKKESFPLTVTSAQKNPTAFYLCASSFSGTGPYEQYFGPGTRLTVT.

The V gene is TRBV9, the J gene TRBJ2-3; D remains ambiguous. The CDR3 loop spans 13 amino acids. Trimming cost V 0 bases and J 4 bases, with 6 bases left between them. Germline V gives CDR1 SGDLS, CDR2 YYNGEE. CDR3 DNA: TGTGCCAGCAGCGTAGGAGTCGCAGATACGCAGTATTTT. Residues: CASSVGVADTQYF.

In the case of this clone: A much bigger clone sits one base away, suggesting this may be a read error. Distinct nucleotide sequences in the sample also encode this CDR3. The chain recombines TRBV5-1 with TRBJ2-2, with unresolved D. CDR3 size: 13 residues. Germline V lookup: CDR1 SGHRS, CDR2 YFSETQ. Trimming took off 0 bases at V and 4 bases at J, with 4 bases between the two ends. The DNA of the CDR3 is TGCGCCAGCAGCTTGGGGGGCACCGGGGAGCTGTTTTTT. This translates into CASSLGGTGELFF.

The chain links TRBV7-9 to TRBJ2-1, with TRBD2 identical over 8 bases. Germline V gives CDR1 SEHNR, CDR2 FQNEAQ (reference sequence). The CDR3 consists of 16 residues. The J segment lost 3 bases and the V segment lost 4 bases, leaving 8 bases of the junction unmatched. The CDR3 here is CASSSRAGGFYNEQFF. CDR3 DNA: TGTGCCAGCAGCTCCCGGGCGGGGGGATTCTACAATGAGCAGTTCTTC.

The CDR3 loop reads CASSQQTGTGGYTF. DNA for the CDR3: TGCGCCAGCAGCCAACAAACTGGGACTGGAGGCTACACCTTC. The chain employs TRBV4-3 and TRBJ1-2, with D tentatively TRBD1 (5 bases). The CDR3 sequence is 14 residues long. CDR1 is LGHNA and CDR2 is YSLEER in the germline V gene. V gave up 2 bases and J gave up 8 bases, with 15 bases separating them.

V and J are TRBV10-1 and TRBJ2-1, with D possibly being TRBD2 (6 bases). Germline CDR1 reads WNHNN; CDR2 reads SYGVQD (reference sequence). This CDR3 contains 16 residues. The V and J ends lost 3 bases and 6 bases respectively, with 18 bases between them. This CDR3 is CASSDGGAGQSNEQFF. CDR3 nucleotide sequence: TGCGCCAGCAGTGACGGGGGAGCGGGTCAAAGCAATGAGCAGTTCTTC.